These T cell receptor beta chains were read from a single sample in a study of T cell responses to AZD1222 COVID-19 vaccine. TCRdb's table, derived via immunoSEQ multiplex PCR, lists solely in-frame clones and lacks some. The sample has about 140,000 clones, approximately 86% seen once. The sample here was peripheral blood, taken on day 0 of AZD1222 vaccination. The receptor set was obtained from an adult in good health. The CDR3 runs from the conserved cysteine through the conserved F or W. The order of the fields is J gene, clone size, D gene, V gene, CDR3 DNA, CDR3 protein. A D gene is named only where the DNA matches it firmly. Clone size is stated in some rows and not others, as once, few, many or a class when expanded.

TRBJ2-2,.,.,TRBV19,TGTGCCACCTTGGACACGAACACCGGGGAGCTGTTTTTT,CATLDTNTGELFF
TRBJ1-5,.,.,TRBV27,TGTGCCAGCAGTTTAAATGGTTTGGGGCAGCCCCAGCATTTT,CASSLNGLGQPQHF
TRBJ2-7,.,.,TRBV9,TGTGCCAGCAGCGTAGGGACTTCCTACGAGCAGTACTTC,CASSVGTSYEQYF
TRBJ2-1,.,.,TRBV9,TGTGCCAGCAGCGTGGGACCCCTGCGGGATGAGCAGTTCTTC,CASSVGPLRDEQFF
TRBJ1-5,.,TRBD1,TRBV7-2,TGTGCCAGCAGACAGGGGAATCAGCCCCAGCATTTT,CASRQGNQPQHF
TRBJ1-1,.,.,TRBV14,TGTGCCAGCAGCCAATATGAGGGACAAGAAGCTTTCTTT,CASSQYEGQEAFF
TRBJ1-5,few,.,TRBV5-5,TGTGCCAGCAGCTTGAGTTGGGGGCTCGTAGACAATCAGCCCCAGCATTTT,CASSLSWGLVDNQPQHF
TRBJ1-2,.,TRBD1,TRBV29-1,TGCAGCGTCCTCGCACAGGGGAATGATGGCTACACCTTC,CSVLAQGNDGYTF
TRBJ2-7,.,TRBD1,TRBV28,TGTGCCAGCAGTTTACAGGGGGTGAAAGACGAGCAGTACTTC,CASSLQGVKDEQYF
TRBJ1-2,.,.,TRBV7-2,TGTGCCAGCAGCCAACTTCAGGACACATATGGCTACACCTTC,CASSQLQDTYGYTF
TRBJ1-4,.,TRBD1,TRBV4-1,TGCGCCAGCAGCCCAGGACAGGATAATGAAAAACTGTTTTTT,CASSPGQDNEKLFF
TRBJ1-1,.,.,TRBV3-1/TRBV3-2,TGTGCCAGCCTCAGGCGGGGGGAGAACACTGAAGCTTTCTTT,CASLRRGENTEAFF
TRBJ1-3,.,TRBD1,TRBV6-1,TGTGCCAGCAGTGAAGGACAGGGAGGAAACACCATATATTTT,CASSEGQGGNTIYF
TRBJ2-7,.,.,TRBV29-1,TGCAGCGTTGAAGTGGTGGGGGTTGAGGACGAGCAGTACTTC,CSVEVVGVEDEQYF
TRBJ2-2,.,TRBD2,TRBV7-8,TGTGCCAGCAGCTTTGGGCTGTTAGCGGGGACGAACACCGGGGAGCTGTTTTTT,CASSFGLLAGTNTGELFF
TRBJ2-7,.,.,TRBV4-1,TGCGCCAGCAGCCAAGTAAAGGGAACCTACGAGCAGTACTTC,CASSQVKGTYEQYF
TRBJ1-5,.,TRBD1,TRBV6-5,TGTGCCAGCAGGTCGGACAGGTGGGGCAATCAGCCCCAGCATTTT,CASRSDRWGNQPQHF
TRBJ2-7,.,TRBD1,TRBV20-1,TGCAGTGCCCAACAGGGGTACGAGCAGTACTTC,CSAQQGYEQYF
TRBJ1-5,many,.,TRBV5-4,TGTGCCAGCAGCTTGGACAGGGAAGTAGGTCAGCCCCAGCATTTT,CASSLDREVGQPQHF
TRBJ1-2,.,.,TRBV7-9,TGTGCCAGCAGCTTATCGGGTAGCCATGGCTACACCTTC,CASSLSGSHGYTF
TRBJ2-1,once,TRBD2,TRBV2,TGTGCCAGCGGGAGGACTAGTGACTACAATGAGCAGTTCTTC,CASGRTSDYNEQFF
TRBJ1-1,.,.,TRBV5-1,TGCGCCAGCAGCTCGGGCCTAGGGGTGCCAATGAACACTGAAGCTTTCTTT,CASSSGLGVPMNTEAFF
TRBJ2-3,once,.,TRBV20-1,TGCAGTGCTAGTACGGCCCGACAGGGAGGATCAGATACGCAGTATTTT,CSASTARQGGSDTQYF
TRBJ2-1,.,.,TRBV2,TGTGCCAGCAGTGTAGCGGAGAGCTCCTACAATGAGCAGTTCTTC,CASSVAESSYNEQFF
TRBJ2-3,.,.,TRBV11-2,TGTGCCAGCAGCCTTAGCTTTACCACAGATACGCAGTATTTT,CASSLSFTTDTQYF
TRBJ2-3,.,TRBD2,TRBV4-2,TGTGCCAGCAGCCCCCCAGCGGGAGAAGTGGGGGTCACAGATACGCAGTATTTT,CASSPPAGEVGVTDTQYF
TRBJ2-3,.,TRBD2,TRBV9,TGTGCCAGCAGCGTAGGACTAGCGGGAGAAGAAGATACGCAGTATTTT,CASSVGLAGEEDTQYF
TRBJ1-1,few,.,TRBV7-2,TGTGCCAGCAGCTTGGGAGTGTATGGGAACACTGAAGCTTTCTTT,CASSLGVYGNTEAFF